This T cell receptor (beta chain) was sequenced for a study of blood T cell repertoires in COVID-19. Assay: immunoSEQ multiplex PCR; the TCRdb copy retains only in-frame clones and omits some. The data contain 250,000 or so clones, over 80% of them singletons. This CDR3 is built from 15 residues. The V and J ends lost 7 bases and 0 bases, in that order; junction bases with no gene match: 4. Germline lookup yields CDR1 LNHDA and CDR2 SQIVND (reference sequence). This clone occurred a few times. The V gene is TRBV19, the J gene TRBJ1-5, with 9 positions matching TRBD1. This TCR was sampled from a woman aged 25 to 45 with acute COVID-19. What was sequenced was PBMCs or T cells enriched from blood (not recorded which). The CDR3 nucleotides are TGTGCCAGTATGGACAGGGGATATAGCAATCAGCCCCAGCATTTT. It encodes CASMDRGYSNQPQHF.